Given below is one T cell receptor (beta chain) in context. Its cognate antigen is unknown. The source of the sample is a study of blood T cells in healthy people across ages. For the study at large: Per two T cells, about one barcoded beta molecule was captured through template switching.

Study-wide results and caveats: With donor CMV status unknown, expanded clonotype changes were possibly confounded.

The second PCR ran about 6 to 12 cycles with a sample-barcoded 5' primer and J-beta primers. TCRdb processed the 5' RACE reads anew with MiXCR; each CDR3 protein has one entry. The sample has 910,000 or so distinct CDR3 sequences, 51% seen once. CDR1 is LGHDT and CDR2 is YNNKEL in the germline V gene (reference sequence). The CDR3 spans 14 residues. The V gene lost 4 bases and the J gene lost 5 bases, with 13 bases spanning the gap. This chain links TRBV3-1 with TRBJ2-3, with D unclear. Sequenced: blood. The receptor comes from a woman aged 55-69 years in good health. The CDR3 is CASSPEFPRDTQYF. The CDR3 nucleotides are TGTGCCAGCAGCCCGGAATTTCCAAGAGATACGCAGTATTTT.